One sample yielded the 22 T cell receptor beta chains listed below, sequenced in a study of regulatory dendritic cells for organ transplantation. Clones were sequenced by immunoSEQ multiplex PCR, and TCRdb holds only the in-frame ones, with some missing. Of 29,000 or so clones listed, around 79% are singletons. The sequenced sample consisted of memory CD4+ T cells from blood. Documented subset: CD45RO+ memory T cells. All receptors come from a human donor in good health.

The CDR3 nucleotides are TGTGCCAGCAGCTTAGCCAGAGAGAACACTGAAGCTTTCTTT. The encoded protein is CASSLARENTEAFF. The chain links TRBV7-9 to TRBJ1-1; no clear D. Per the germline V gene, CDR1 is SEHNR and CDR2 is FQNEAQ (reference sequence). This CDR3 spans 14 amino acids. The ends were cut back, 0 bases at V and 1 base at J, with 6 bases in the middle.

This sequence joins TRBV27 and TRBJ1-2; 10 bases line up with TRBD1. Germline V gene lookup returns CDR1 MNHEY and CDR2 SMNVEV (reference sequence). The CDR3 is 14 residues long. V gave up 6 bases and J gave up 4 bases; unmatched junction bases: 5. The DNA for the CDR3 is TGTGCCAGCAGGAGACAGGGGGCGGCCTATGGCTACACCTTC. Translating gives CASRRQGAAYGYTF.

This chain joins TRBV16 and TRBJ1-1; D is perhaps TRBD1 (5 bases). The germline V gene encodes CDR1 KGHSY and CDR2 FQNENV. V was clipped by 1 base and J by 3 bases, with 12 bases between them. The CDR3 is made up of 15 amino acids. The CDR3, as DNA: TGTGCCAGCAGCCAATTTCAGGGCGGGGACACTGAAGCTTTCTTT. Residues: CASSQFQGGDTEAFF.

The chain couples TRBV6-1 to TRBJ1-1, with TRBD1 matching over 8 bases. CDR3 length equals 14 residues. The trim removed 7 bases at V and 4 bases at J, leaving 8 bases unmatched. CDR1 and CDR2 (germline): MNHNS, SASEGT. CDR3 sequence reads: CASTRQGISTEAFF. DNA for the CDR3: TGTGCCAGCACTAGACAGGGGATTTCCACTGAAGCTTTCTTT.

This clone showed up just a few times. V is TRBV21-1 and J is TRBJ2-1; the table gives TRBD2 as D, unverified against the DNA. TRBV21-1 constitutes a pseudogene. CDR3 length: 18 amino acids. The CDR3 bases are TGTGCCAGCAGCAAAGGTTTGGGGACTAGCGGGAAGAGCAATGAGCAGTTCTTC. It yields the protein CASSKGLGTSGKSNEQFF.

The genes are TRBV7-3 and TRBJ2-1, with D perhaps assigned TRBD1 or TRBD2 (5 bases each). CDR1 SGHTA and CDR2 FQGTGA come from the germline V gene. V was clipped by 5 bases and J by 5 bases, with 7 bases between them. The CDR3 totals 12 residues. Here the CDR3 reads CASSGTNNEQFF. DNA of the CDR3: TGTGCCAGCAGCGGGACCAACAATGAGCAGTTCTTC.

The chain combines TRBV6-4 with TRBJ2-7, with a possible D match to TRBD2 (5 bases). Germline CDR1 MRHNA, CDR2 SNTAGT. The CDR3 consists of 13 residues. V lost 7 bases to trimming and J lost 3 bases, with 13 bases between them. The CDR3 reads CASTHGVFYEQYF. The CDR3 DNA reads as TGTGCCAGCACCCACGGGGTTTTCTACGAGCAGTACTTC.

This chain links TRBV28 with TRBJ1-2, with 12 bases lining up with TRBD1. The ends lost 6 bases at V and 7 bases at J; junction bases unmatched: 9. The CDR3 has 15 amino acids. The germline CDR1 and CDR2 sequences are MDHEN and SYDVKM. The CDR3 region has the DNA TGTGCCAGCAGACTTGGGGACAGGGGGCGCGGTGGCTACACCTTC. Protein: CASRLGDRGRGGYTF.

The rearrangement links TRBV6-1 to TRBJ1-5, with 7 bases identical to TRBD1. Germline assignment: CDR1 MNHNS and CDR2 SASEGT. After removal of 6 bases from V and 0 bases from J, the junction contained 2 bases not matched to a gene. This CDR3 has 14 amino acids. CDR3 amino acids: CASSRGSSNQPQHF. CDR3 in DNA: TGTGCCAGCAGCAGGGGGAGTAGCAATCAGCCCCAGCATTTT.

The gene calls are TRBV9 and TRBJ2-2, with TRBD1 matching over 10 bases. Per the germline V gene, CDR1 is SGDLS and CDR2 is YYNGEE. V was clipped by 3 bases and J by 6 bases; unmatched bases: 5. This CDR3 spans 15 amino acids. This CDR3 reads CASSAGTGVPGELFF. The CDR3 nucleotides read TGTGCCAGCAGCGCAGGGACAGGGGTTCCCGGGGAGCTGTTTTTT.

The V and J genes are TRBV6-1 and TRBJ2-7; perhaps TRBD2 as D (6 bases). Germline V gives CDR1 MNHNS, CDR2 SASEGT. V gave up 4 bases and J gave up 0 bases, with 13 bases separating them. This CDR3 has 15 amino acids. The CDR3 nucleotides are TGTGCCAGCAGTGCCGGCGGGACGGCCTCCTACGAGCAGTACTTC. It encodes CASSAGGTASYEQYF.

The DNA for the CDR3 is TGTGCCAGCAGCCCCTTACCAGAAAGGGGGAATATAGAGACCCAGTACTTC. This gives the protein CASSPLPERGNIETQYF. The V and J genes are TRBV7-3 and TRBJ2-5; possible D gene TRBD1, 6 bases. This CDR3 has 17 residues. Germline loops: CDR1 SGHTA, CDR2 FQGTGA. V was shortened by 5 bases and J by 4 bases, with 23 bases between the two germline ends.

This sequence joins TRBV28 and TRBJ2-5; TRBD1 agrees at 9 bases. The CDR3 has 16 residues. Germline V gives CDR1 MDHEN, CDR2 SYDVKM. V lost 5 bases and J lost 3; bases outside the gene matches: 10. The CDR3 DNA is TGTGCCAGCAGTGGGGGACAGGGTACGGGCGAAGAGACCCAGTACTTC. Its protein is CASSGGQGTGEETQYF.

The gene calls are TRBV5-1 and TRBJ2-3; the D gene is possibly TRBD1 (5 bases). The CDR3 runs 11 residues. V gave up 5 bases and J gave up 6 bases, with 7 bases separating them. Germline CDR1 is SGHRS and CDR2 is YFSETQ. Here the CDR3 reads CASRTVDTQYF. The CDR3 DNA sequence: TGCGCCAGCAGGACAGTCGATACGCAGTATTTT. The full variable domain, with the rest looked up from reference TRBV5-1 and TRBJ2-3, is KAGVTQTPRYLIKTRGQQVTLSCSPISGHRSVSWYQQTPGQGLQFLFEYFSETQRNKGNFPGRFSGRQFSNSRSEMNVSTLELGDSALYLCASRTVDTQYFGPGTRLTVL.

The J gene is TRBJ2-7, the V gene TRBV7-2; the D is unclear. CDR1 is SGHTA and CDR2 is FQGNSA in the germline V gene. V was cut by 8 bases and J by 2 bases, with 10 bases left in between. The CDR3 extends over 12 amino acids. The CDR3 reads CASPSIPYEQYF. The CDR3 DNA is TGTGCCAGCCCAAGTATTCCCTACGAGCAGTACTTC. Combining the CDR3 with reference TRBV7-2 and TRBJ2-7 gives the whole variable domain GAGVSQSPSNKVTEKGKDVELRCDPISGHTALYWYRQSLGQGLEFLIYFQGNSAPDKSGLPSDRFSAERTGGSVSTLTIQRTQQEDSAVYLCASPSIPYEQYFGPGTRLTVT.

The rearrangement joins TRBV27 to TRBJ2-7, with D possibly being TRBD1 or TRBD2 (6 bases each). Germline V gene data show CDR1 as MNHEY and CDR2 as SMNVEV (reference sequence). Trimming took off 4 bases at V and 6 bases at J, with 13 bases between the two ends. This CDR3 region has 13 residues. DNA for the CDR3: TGTGCCAGCAGTTGGAACAGGGACTTCGAGCAGTACTTC. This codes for CASSWNRDFEQYF.

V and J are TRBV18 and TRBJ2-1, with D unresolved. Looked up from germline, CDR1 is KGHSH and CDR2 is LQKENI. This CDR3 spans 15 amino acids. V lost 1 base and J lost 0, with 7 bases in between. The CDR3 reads CASSPQRPSYNEQFF. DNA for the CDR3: TGTGCCAGCTCACCACAGAGGCCCTCCTACAATGAGCAGTTCTTC.

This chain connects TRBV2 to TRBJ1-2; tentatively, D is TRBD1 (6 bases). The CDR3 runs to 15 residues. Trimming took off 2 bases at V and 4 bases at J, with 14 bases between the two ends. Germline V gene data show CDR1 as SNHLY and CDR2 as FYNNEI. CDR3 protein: CASSERGAEVYGYTF. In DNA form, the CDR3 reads TGTGCCAGCAGTGAAAGGGGGGCTGAAGTCTATGGCTACACCTTC.

CDR3 DNA sequence: TGTGCCAGCAGCTTTGATAGCGGCGGGGAGCTGTTTTTT. This sequence encodes CASSFDSGGELFF. V usage is TRBV7-3 and J usage is TRBJ2-2; weak D call: TRBD2 (6 bases). This CDR3 contains 13 residues. V lost 3 bases and J 7 bases, leaving 9 bases between the germline ends. The V gene's germline CDR1 is SGHTA and CDR2 FQGTGA.

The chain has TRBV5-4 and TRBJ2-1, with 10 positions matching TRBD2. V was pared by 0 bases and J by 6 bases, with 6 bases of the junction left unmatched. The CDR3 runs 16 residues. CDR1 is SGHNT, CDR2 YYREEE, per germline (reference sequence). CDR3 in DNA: TGTGCCAGCAGCTTGGCCGCTAGCGGGAGACTCAATGAGCAGTTCTTC. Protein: CASSLAASGRLNEQFF.

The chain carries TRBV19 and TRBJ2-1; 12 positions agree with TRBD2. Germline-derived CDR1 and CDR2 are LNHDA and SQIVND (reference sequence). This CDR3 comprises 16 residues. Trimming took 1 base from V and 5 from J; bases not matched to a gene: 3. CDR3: CASSIGGLAGNNEQFF. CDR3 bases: TGTGCCAGTAGTATAGGCGGACTAGCGGGGAACAATGAGCAGTTCTTC. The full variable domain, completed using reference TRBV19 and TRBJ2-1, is DGGITQSPKYLFRKEGQNVTLSCEQNLNHDAMYWYRQDPGQGLRLIYYSQIVNDFQKGDIAEGYSVSREKKESFPLTVTSAQKNPTAFYLCASSIGGLAGNNEQFFGPGTRLTVL.

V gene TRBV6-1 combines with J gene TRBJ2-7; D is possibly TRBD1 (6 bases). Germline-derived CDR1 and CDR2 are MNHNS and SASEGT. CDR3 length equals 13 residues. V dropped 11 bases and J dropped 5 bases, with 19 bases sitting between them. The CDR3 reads CASGEIVRNEQYF. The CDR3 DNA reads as TGTGCCTCAGGGGAAATCGTGCGAAACGAGCAGTACTTC.